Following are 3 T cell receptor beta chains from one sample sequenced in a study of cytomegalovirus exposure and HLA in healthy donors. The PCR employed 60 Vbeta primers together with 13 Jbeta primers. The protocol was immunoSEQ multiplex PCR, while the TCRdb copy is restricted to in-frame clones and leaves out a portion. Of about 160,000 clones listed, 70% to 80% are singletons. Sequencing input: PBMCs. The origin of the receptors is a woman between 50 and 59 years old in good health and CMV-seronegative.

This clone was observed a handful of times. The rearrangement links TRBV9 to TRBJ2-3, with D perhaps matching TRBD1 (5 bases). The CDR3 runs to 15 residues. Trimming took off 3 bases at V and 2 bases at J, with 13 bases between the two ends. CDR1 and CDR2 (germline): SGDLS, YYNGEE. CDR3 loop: CASSGDRRVTDTQYF. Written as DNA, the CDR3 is TGTGCCAGCAGCGGAGACAGAAGGGTCACAGATACGCAGTATTTT.

CDR3 protein: CASSPGQRTYEQYF. CDR3 nucleotide sequence: TGTGCCAGCTCACCGGGGCAGCGCACCTACGAGCAGTACTTC. The chain couples TRBV18 to TRBJ2-7, with a weak D call TRBD1 (5 bases). Trimming took off 3 bases at V and 2 bases at J, with 11 bases between the two ends. The CDR3 length is 14 residues. From germline, CDR1 is KGHSH and CDR2 LQKENI.

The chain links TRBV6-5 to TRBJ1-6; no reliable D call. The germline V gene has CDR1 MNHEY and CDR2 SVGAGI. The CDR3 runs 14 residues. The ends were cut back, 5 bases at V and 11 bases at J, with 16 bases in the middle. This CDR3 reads CASSATSLQPPLHF. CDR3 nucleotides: TGTGCCAGCAGTGCCACATCGTTACAGCCACCCCTCCACTTT.